These 15 T cell receptor beta chains were sequenced from one sample in a study of human T cells and chemical hapten exposure. One entry per CDR3 protein results from TCRdb running MiXCR on the RACE reads. The data contain under 200,000 distinct CDR3 sequences, 30% of them singletons. Time point noted: pre-sensitization, week 0. Treatment of the sample: therapeutic diphenylcyclopropenone sensitization with weekly scalp DPC. The material sequenced was whole blood, taken in connection with sensitization to the hapten diphenylcyclopropenone (DPC). The source of these receptors is a woman in her 30s with alopecia areata. Some clones in this sample may be carry-over from other donors' samples.

The chain is built from TRBV20-1 and TRBJ2-1, with D perhaps TRBD2 (6 bases). The germline gives CDR1 DFQATT, CDR2 SNEGSKA (reference sequence). The ends were cut back, 1 base at V and 3 bases at J, with 13 bases in the middle. This CDR3 is 15 amino acids long. The CDR3 nucleotides read TGCAGTGCTAGAGTGGACTACCATATCTACAATGAGCAGTTCTTC. Translation: CSARVDYHIYNEQFF.

This clonotype has only a few counts. The V gene is TRBV4-1, the J gene TRBJ2-1; weak D call: TRBD2 (5 bases). V lost 3 bases and J 5 bases, leaving 14 bases between the germline ends. The length of the CDR3 is 15 residues. The germline V gene has CDR1 MGHRA and CDR2 YSYEKL. The CDR3 DNA reads as TGCGCCAGCAGCCACCCGGGATCTACACACAATGAGCAGTTCTTC. Its protein is CASSHPGSTHNEQFF.

This clonotype has just a few counts. This chain connects TRBV12-3 or TRBV12-4 to TRBJ1-1; a possible D gene is TRBD1 (5 bases). Trimming took off 2 bases at V and 5 bases at J, with 15 bases between the two ends. CDR3 length: 15 residues. CDR3 sequence reads: CASSLWGLLGTEAFF. CDR3 bases: TGTGCCAGCAGTTTATGGGGCCTTCTTGGGACTGAAGCTTTCTTT.

This clonotype came up a few times. The J gene is TRBJ2-5, the V gene TRBV20-1; 7 bases agree with TRBD2. The CDR3 length is 15 residues. From germline, CDR1 is DFQATT and CDR2 SNEGSKA (reference sequence). Germline trimming cut 0 bases from V and 1 base from J; bases unmatched to any gene: 5. CDR3 sequence: CSARDARTSQETQYF. In nucleotides, the CDR3 is TGCAGTGCTAGAGATGCAAGGACTAGCCAAGAGACCCAGTACTTC.

The gene calls are TRBV25-1 and TRBJ2-1, with 9 bases identical to TRBD1. V shed 1 base and J 8 bases; nucleotides not matched to a gene: 9. Germline CDR1 and CDR2: MGHDK and SYGVNS. The CDR3 covers 16 residues. The CDR3 sequence: CASSESGQGRVDEQFF. As DNA, the CDR3 is TGTGCCAGCAGTGAATCAGGACAGGGGAGAGTAGATGAGCAGTTCTTC.

V and J are TRBV2 and TRBJ1-2; D might be TRBD1 (6 bases). From germline, CDR1 is SNHLY and CDR2 FYNNEI. Deletions cut 8 bases from V and 8 bases from J, with 12 bases between. The CDR3 sequence is 11 residues long. The CDR3 loop reads CASRGRGGYTF. CDR3 nucleotide sequence: TGTGCCAGCCGCGGCAGGGGCGGCTACACCTTC.

The chain uses TRBV5-1 and TRBJ1-6; no clear D. The CDR3 has 14 amino acids. Germline CDR1 and CDR2: SGHRS and YFSETQ. The V end was cut by 1 base, the J end by 8 bases, with 10 bases between. The CDR3 loop is CASSLFTSDSPLHF. Here the CDR3 DNA reads TGCGCCAGCAGCTTGTTCACTTCCGATTCACCCCTCCACTTT.

This chain joins TRBV29-1 and TRBJ2-7; 7 bases line up with TRBD1. V dropped 7 bases and J dropped 2; count of bases not matched to a gene: 8. This CDR3 contains 13 residues. CDR1 SQVTM and CDR2 ANQGSEA come from the germline V gene. CDR3 protein: CSAAQGTAYEQYF. CDR3 nucleotides: TGCAGCGCTGCCCAAGGGACAGCCTACGAGCAGTACTTC.

CDR3 protein: CAYHWGLQPQHF. Here the CDR3 DNA reads TGTGCCTACCACTGGGGTCTGCAGCCCCAGCATTTT. The V gene is TRBV9, the J gene TRBJ1-5, with D hard to call. The CDR3 is 12 amino acids. Trimming pared 10 bases from V and 7 bases from J, leaving 15 bases between. Germline V CDR1 and CDR2: SGDLS, YYNGEE.

The chain couples TRBV7-2 to TRBJ2-1; TRBD1 might be the D (6 bases). Germline assignment: CDR1 SGHTA and CDR2 FQGNSA. This CDR3 has 15 amino acids. V gave up 5 bases and J gave up 2 bases, with 13 bases separating them. CDR3 nucleotides: TGTGCCAGCAGCCACACAGGGAAAACCTACAATGAGCAGTTCTTC. Translating gives CASSHTGKTYNEQFF.

This rearrangement joins TRBV29-1 to TRBJ2-1; 11 nucleotides align to TRBD2. Germline CDR1 and CDR2: SQVTM and ANQGSEA. CDR3 size: 13 residues. The J segment lost 7 bases and the V segment lost 5 bases, leaving 4 bases of the junction unmatched. The CDR3 coding sequence is TGCAGCGTTCTAGCGGGAGGCCTTAATGAGCAGTTCTTC. Protein product: CSVLAGGLNEQFF.

V gene TRBV7-9 combines with J gene TRBJ2-7, with D uncertain. The CDR3 has 15 residues. Germline V CDR1 and CDR2: SEHNR, FQNEAQ (reference sequence). Trimming took off 1 base at V and 2 bases at J, with 12 bases between the two ends. CDR3 loop: CASSLGRQATYEQYF. The CDR3 coding sequence is TGTGCCAGCAGCTTAGGGCGTCAGGCAACCTACGAGCAGTACTTC.

This clonotype was observed a few times. The chain links TRBV29-1 to TRBJ1-4; D might be TRBD1 (5 bases). Trimming took off 7 bases at V and 8 bases at J, with 14 bases between the two ends. Per the germline V gene, CDR1 is SQVTM and CDR2 is ANQGSEA. The CDR3 spans 12 residues. The CDR3 sequence is CSAGGALEKLFF. The CDR3 DNA sequence: TGCAGCGCCGGTGGGGCTCTGGAAAAACTGTTTTTT. The full variable domain, with the rest looked up from reference TRBV29-1 and TRBJ1-4, is SAVISQKPSRDICQRGTSLTIQCQVDSQVTMMFWYRQQPGQSLTLIATANQGSEATYESGFVIDKFPISRPNLTFSTLTVSNMSPEDSSIYLCSAGGALEKLFFGSGTQLSVL.

In nucleotides, the CDR3 is TGTGCCAGCAGCCTTGGGGCAGCGGGGGCGGTTACAGATACGCAGTATTTT. As protein: CASSLGAAGAVTDTQYF. The chain employs TRBV11-3 and TRBJ2-3, with 8 bases identical to TRBD2. V shed 5 bases, J shed 3 bases, and the junction held 13 bases outside the gene matches. Germline V lookup: CDR1 SGHNT, CDR2 YENEEA. The CDR3 consists of 17 residues.

The chain has TRBV10-3 and TRBJ2-6; D possibly corresponds to TRBD1 (5 bases). The germline gives CDR1 ENHRY, CDR2 SYGVKD. Trimming took off 10 bases at V and 4 bases at J, with 17 bases between the two ends. CDR3 length: 15 amino acids. The CDR3 region has the DNA TGTGCCACCAGGGATTCGACAGCCGGGGCCAACGTCCTGACTTTC. Encoded protein: CATRDSTAGANVLTF.